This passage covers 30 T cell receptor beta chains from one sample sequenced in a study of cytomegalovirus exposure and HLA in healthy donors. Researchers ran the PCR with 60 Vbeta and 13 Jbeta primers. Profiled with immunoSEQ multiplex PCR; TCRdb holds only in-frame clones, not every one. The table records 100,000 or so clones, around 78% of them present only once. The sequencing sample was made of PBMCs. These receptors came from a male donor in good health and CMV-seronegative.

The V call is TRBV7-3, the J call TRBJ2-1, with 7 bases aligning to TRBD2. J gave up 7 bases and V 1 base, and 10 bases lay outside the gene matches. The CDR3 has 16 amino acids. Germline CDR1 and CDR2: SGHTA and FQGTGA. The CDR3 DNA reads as TGTGCCAGCAGCTTAAGCGGCGGGAGCGGGTTGAATGAGCAGTTCTTC. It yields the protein CASSLSGGSGLNEQFF.

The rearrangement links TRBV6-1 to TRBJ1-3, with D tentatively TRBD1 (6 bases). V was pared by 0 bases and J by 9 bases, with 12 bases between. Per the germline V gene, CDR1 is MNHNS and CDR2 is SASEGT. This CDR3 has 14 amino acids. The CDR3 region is CASSEAPGVRTIYF. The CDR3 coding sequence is TGTGCCAGCAGTGAAGCGCCAGGGGTTCGCACCATATATTTT.

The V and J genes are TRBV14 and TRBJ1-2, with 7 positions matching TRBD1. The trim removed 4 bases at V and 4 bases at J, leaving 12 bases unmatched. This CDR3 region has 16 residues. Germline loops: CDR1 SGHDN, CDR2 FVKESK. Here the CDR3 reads CASSRLGTVQSYGYTF. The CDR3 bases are TGTGCCAGCAGCCGATTAGGGACAGTTCAGTCCTATGGCTACACCTTC.

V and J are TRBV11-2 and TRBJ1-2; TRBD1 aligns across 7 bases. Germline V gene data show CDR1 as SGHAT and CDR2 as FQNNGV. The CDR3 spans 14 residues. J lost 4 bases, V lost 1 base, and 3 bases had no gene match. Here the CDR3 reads CASSLGAGGYGYTF. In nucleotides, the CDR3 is TGTGCCAGCAGCTTAGGGGCAGGGGGCTATGGCTACACCTTC.

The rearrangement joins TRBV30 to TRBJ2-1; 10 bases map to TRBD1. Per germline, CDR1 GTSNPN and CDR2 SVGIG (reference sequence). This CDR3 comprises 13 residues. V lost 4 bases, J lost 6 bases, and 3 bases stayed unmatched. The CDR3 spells CAWKGQGSNEQFF. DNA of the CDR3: TGTGCCTGGAAGGGACAGGGGAGCAATGAGCAGTTCTTC.

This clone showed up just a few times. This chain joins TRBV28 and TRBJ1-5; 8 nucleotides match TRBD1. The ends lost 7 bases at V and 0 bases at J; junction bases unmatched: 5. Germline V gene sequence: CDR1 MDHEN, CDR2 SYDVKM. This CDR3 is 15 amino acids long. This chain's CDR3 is CASNTGGASNQPQHF. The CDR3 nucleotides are TGTGCCAGCAATACAGGGGGAGCTAGCAATCAGCCCCAGCATTTT. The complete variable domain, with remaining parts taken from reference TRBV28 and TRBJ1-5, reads DVKVTQSSRYLVKRTGEKVFLECVQDMDHENMFWYRQDPGLGLRLIYFSYDVKMKEKGDIPEGYSVSREKKERFSLILESASTNQTSMYLCASNTGGASNQPQHFGDGTRLSIL.

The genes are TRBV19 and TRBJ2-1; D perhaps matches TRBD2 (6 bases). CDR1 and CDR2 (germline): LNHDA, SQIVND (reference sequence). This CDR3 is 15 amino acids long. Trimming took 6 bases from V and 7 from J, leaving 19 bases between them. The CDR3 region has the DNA TGTGCCAGTAGGGGGGTGGAGGGTGCGGGGAATGAGCAGTTCTTC. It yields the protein CASRGVEGAGNEQFF.

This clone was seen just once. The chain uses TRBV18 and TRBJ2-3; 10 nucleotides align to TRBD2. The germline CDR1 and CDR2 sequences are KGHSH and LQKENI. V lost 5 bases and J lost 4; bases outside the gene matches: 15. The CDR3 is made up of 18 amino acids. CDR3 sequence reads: CASSSGSASGRRSDTQYF. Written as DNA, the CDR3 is TGTGCCAGCTCATCAGGATCGGCTAGCGGGAGAAGGTCAGATACGCAGTATTTT.

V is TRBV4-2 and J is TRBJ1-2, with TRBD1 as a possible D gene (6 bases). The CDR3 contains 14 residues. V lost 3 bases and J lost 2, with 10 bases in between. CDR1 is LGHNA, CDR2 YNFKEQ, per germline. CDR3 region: CASSQATGNYGYTF. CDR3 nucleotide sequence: TGTGCCAGCAGCCAGGCGACAGGAAACTATGGCTACACCTTC.

This chain's CDR3 is CASSQVPGQGVGGYTF. CDR3 DNA sequence: TGCGCCAGCAGCCAAGTCCCGGGACAGGGAGTTGGAGGCTACACCTTC. The chain has TRBV4-1 and TRBJ1-2; TRBD1 aligns across 9 bases. Germline V gene sequence: CDR1 MGHRA, CDR2 YSYEKL. With 1 base clipped from V and 8 bases from J, the junction kept 11 bases outside the gene matches. The CDR3 length is 16 residues.

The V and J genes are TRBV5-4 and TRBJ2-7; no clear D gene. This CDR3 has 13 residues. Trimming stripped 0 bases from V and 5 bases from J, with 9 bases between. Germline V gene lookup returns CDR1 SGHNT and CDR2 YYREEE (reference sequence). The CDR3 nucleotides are TGTGCCAGCAGCTTGGGAGCTTTCGACGAGCAGTACTTC. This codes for CASSLGAFDEQYF.

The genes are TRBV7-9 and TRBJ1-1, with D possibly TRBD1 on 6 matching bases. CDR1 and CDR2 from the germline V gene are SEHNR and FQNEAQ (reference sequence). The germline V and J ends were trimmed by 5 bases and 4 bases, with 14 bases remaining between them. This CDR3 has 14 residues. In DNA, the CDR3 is TGTGCCAGCAGCGAAGGGGGAGGGGGCACTGAAGCTTTCTTT. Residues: CASSEGGGGTEAFF. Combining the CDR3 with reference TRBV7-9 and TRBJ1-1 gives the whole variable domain DTGVSQNPRHKITKRGQNVTFRCDPISEHNRLYWYRQTLGQGPEFLTYFQNEAQLEKSRLLSDRFSAERPKGSFSTLEIQRTEQGDSAMYLCASSEGGGGTEAFFGQGTRLTVV.

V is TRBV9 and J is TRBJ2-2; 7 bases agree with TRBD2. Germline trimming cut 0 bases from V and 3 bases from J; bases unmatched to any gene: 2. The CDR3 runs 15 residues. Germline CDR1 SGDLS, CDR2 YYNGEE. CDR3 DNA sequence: TGTGCCAGCAGCGTAGTGGCGGGAGACACCGGGGAGCTGTTTTTT. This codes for CASSVVAGDTGELFF.

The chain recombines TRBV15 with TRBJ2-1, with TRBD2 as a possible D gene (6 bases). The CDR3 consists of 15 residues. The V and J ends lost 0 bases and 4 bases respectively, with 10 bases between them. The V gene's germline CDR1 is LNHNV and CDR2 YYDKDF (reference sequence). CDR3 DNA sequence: TGTGCCACCAGCAGAGATGGGCGGGAATACAATGAGCAGTTCTTC. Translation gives CATSRDGREYNEQFF.

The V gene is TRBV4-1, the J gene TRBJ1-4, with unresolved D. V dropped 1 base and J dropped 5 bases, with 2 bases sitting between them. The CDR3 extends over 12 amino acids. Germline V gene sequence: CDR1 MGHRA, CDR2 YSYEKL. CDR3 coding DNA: TGCGCCAGCAGCCAAGCGAATGAAAAACTGTTTTTT. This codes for CASSQANEKLFF.

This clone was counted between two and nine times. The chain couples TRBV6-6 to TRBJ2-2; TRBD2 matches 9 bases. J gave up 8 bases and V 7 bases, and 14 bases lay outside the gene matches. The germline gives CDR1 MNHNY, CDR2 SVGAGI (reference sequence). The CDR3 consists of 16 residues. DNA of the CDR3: TGTGCCAGCAAAGCTAGCGGGACGCGAGTAGGTGGGGAGCTGTTTTTT. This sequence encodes CASKASGTRVGGELFF.

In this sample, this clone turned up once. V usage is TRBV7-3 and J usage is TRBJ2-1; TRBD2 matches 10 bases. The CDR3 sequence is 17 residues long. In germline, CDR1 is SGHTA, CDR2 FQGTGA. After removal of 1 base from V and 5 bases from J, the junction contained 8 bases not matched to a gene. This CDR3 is CASSLNIPSGGNNEQFF. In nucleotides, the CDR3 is TGTGCCAGCAGCTTAAATATACCTAGCGGGGGCAACAATGAGCAGTTCTTC. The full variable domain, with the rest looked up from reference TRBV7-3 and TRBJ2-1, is GAGVSQTPSNKVTEKGKYVELRCDPISGHTALYWYRQSLGQGPEFLIYFQGTGAADDSGLPNDRFFAVRPEGSVSTLKIQRTERGDSAVYLCASSLNIPSGGNNEQFFGPGTRLTVL.

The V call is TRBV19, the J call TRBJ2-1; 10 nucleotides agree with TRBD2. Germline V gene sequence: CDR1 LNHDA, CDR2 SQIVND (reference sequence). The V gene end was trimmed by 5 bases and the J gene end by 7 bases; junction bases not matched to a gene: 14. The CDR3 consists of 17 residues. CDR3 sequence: CASSRDPPSGSRNEQFF. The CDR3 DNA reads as TGTGCCAGTAGTCGGGACCCCCCTAGCGGGAGCCGTAATGAGCAGTTCTTC.

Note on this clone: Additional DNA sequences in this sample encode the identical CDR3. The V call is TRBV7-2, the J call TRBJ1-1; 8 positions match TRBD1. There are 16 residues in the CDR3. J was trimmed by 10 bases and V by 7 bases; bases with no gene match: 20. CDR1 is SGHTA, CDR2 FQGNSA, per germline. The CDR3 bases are TGTGCCAGCACCCTCGGACAGGGACGGACTTCAGGGAGAGCTTTCTTT. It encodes CASTLGQGRTSGRAFF.

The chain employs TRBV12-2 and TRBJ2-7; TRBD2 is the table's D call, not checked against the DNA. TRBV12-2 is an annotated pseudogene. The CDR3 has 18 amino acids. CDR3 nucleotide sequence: TGTGCAAGTCGCTTAAATCCGGGACTAGCGGGAGCCCTCTACGAGCAGTACTTC. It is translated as CASRLNPGLAGALYEQYF.

The CDR3: CASRSLTLSRDSSVEQYF. CDR3 DNA sequence: TGCGCCAGCAGAAGTCTTACTCTCAGCCGGGACAGCTCTGTCGAGCAGTACTTC. The chain has TRBV5-1 and TRBJ2-7, with 7 nucleotides matching TRBD1. CDR1 and CDR2 (germline): SGHRS, YFSETQ. Trimming took 5 bases from V and 6 from J; bases not matched to a gene: 23. This CDR3 comprises 18 residues. The complete variable domain, with remaining parts taken from reference TRBV5-1 and TRBJ2-7, reads KAGVTQTPRYLIKTRGQQVTLSCSPISGHRSVSWYQQTPGQGLQFLFEYFSETQRNKGNFPGRFSGRQFSNSRSEMNVSTLELGDSALYLCASRSLTLSRDSSVEQYFGPGTRLTVT.

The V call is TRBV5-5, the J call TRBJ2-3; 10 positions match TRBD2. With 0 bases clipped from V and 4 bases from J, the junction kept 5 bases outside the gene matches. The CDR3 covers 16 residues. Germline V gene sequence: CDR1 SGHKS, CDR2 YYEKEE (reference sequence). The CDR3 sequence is CASSLGPSGSPDTQYF. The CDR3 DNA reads TGTGCCAGCAGCTTGGGCCCTAGCGGGAGCCCAGATACGCAGTATTTT. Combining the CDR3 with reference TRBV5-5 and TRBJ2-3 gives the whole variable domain DAGVTQSPTHLIKTRGQQVTLRCSPISGHKSVSWYQQVLGQGPQFIFQYYEKEERGRGNFPDRFSARQFPNYSSELNVNALLLGDSALYLCASSLGPSGSPDTQYFGPGTRLTVL.

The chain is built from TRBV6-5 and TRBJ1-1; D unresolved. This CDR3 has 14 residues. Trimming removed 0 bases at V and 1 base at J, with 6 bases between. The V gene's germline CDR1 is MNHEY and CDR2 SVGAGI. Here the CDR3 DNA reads TGTGCCAGCAGTTACTCACGGGGGAACACTGAAGCTTTCTTT. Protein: CASSYSRGNTEAFF.

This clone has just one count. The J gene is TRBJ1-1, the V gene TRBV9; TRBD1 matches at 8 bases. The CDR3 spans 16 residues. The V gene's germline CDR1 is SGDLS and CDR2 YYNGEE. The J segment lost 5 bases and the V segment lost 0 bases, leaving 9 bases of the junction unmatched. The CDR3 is CASSVGTGGSETEAFF. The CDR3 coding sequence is TGTGCCAGCAGCGTAGGAACAGGGGGAAGTGAAACTGAAGCTTTCTTT.

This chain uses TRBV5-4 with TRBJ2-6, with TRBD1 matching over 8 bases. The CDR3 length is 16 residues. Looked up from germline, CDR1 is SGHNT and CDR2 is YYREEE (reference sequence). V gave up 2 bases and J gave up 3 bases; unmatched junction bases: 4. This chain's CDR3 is CASSFYRGYGANVLTF. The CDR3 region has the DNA TGTGCCAGCAGCTTCTACAGGGGGTATGGGGCCAACGTCCTGACTTTC.

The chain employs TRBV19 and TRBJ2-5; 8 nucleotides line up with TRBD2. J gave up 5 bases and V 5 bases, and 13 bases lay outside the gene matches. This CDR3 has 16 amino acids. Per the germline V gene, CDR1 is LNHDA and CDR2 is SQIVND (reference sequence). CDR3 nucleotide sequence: TGTGCCAGTAGTCCCGAAGCGGGGGCGTCGACTGAGACCCAGTACTTC. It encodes CASSPEAGASTETQYF. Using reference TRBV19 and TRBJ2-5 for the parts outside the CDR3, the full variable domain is DGGITQSPKYLFRKEGQNVTLSCEQNLNHDAMYWYRQDPGQGLRLIYYSQIVNDFQKGDIAEGYSVSREKKESFPLTVTSAQKNPTAFYLCASSPEAGASTETQYFGPGTRLLVL.

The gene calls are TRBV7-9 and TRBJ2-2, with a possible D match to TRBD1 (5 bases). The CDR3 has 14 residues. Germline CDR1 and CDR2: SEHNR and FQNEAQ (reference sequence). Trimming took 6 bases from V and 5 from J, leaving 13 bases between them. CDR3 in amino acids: CASRGRDKTGELFF. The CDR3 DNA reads TGTGCCAGCAGGGGCAGGGATAAGACCGGGGAGCTGTTTTTT.

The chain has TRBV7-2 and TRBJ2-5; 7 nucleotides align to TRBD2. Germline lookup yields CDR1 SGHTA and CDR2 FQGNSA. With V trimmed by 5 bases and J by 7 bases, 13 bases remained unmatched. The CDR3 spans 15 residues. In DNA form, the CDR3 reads TGTGCCAGCAGCCCTACGACGGGACTACTAGGGACCCAGTACTTC. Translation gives CASSPTTGLLGTQYF. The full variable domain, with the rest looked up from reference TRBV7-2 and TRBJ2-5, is GAGVSQSPSNKVTEKGKDVELRCDPISGHTALYWYRQSLGQGLEFLIYFQGNSAPDKSGLPSDRFSAERTGGSVSTLTIQRTQQEDSAVYLCASSPTTGLLGTQYFGPGTRLLVL.

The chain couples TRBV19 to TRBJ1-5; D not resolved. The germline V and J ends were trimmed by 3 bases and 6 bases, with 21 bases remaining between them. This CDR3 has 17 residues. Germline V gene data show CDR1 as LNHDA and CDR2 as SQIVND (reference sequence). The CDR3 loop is CASSISRSESAGQPQHF. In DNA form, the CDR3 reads TGTGCCAGTAGTATCAGTAGGTCGGAAAGCGCGGGTCAGCCCCAGCATTTT. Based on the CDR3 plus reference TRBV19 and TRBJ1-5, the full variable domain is DGGITQSPKYLFRKEGQNVTLSCEQNLNHDAMYWYRQDPGQGLRLIYYSQIVNDFQKGDIAEGYSVSREKKESFPLTVTSAQKNPTAFYLCASSISRSESAGQPQHFGDGTRLSIL.

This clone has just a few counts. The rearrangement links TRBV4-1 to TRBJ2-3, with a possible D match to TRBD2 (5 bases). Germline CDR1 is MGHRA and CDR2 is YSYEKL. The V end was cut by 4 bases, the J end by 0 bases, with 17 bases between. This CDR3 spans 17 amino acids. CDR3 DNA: TGCGCCAGCAGCCCCCGGGGTGGAGCGACTAGCACAGATACGCAGTATTTT. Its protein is CASSPRGGATSTDTQYF.